These T cell receptor beta chains were read from a single sample in a study of human T cells and chemical hapten exposure. TCRdb ran MiXCR on the RACE reads and lists one entry per CDR3 protein. The sample yields 89,000 or so distinct CDR3 sequences, less than 8.5% seen once. Sequences were derived from whole blood, sampled in connection with sensitization to the hapten diphenylcyclopropenone (DPC). The receptors were sampled from a young woman with alopecia areata. Some clones in this sample may be carry-over from other donors' samples. Both conserved end residues are part of each CDR3. D genes are given only for firm matches. Clone size is not always given. Where it is, it says once, few, many or a class for expanded clones.

CDR3 protein,CDR3 DNA,V gene,J gene,CDR3 length,D gene,clone size
CASSLTVKRDSPLHF,TGTGCCAGCAGCTTAACAGTTAAGAGGGATTCACCCCTCCACTTT,TRBV7-3,TRBJ1-6,15,.,.
CASSLYPGGMNTEAFF,TGTGCCAGCAGCTTATATCCCGGGGGCATGAACACTGAAGCTTTCTTT,TRBV7-2,TRBJ1-1,16,.,few
CSANRGWDEKLFF,TGCAGTGCTAATCGGGGATGGGATGAAAAACTGTTTTTT,TRBV20-1,TRBJ1-4,13,.,.
CASSPWTASSLTEAFF,TGTGCCAGCAGCCCCTGGACGGCCAGCTCCCTCACTGAAGCTTTCTTT,TRBV9,TRBJ1-1,16,.,few
CASSHTSGQSSYNEQFF,TGTGCCAGCAGCCACACCAGCGGGCAGAGCTCCTACAATGAGCAGTTCTTC,TRBV12-3/TRBV12-4,TRBJ2-1,17,.,many
CASSPGSSYNSPLHF,TGTGCCAGCAGCCCGGGTAGCTCCTATAATTCACCCCTCCACTTT,TRBV12-3/TRBV12-4,TRBJ1-6,15,.,.
CASSPGPGMGEKLFF,TGTGCCAGCAGCCCCGGGCCCGGGATGGGAGAAAAACTGTTTTTT,TRBV7-3,TRBJ1-4,15,.,few
CASREGTSFKTDTQYF,TGTGCCAGCAGAGAGGGGACTAGCTTTAAAACAGATACGCAGTATTTT,TRBV2,TRBJ2-3,16,TRBD2,.
CASSEREGLRNYGYTF,TGTGCCAGCAGTGAACGGGAGGGGCTACGAAACTATGGCTACACCTTC,TRBV6-1,TRBJ1-2,16,.,many
CASSYSYQGNQPQHF,TGTGCCAGCAGTTACTCTTACCAGGGTAATCAGCCCCAGCATTTT,TRBV6-6,TRBJ1-5,15,.,many
CSVSTVLNTEAFF,TGCAGCGTTTCCACAGTCCTGAACACTGAAGCTTTCTTT,TRBV29-1,TRBJ1-1,13,.,few
CASSWGGRPLRSTDTQYF,TGTGCCAGTAGTTGGGGAGGGCGGCCTCTTCGTAGCACAGATACGCAGTATTTT,TRBV19,TRBJ2-3,18,TRBD2,.
CASSPLAGGAYEQYF,TGTGCCAGCAGCCCCCTAGCGGGGGGTGCCTACGAGCAGTACTTC,TRBV4-3,TRBJ2-7,15,TRBD2,many
CASGNRAPVPDTQYF,TGTGCCAGCGGGAACCGGGCCCCGGTCCCAGATACGCAGTATTTT,TRBV11-1,TRBJ2-3,15,.,many
CASSEAKGEAFF,TGTGCCAGCAGTGAAGCGAAGGGTGAGGCTTTCTTT,TRBV6-1,TRBJ1-1,12,.,.
CASSSIAGIRTDTQYF,TGTGCCAGCAGCTCAATAGCGGGGATCCGCACAGATACGCAGTATTTT,TRBV7-2,TRBJ2-3,16,TRBD2,many
CSVGQGNGNTEAFF,TGCAGCGTCGGACAGGGTAACGGAAACACTGAAGCTTTCTTT,TRBV29-1,TRBJ1-1,14,TRBD1,.
CASSAGVLENTIYF,TGTGCCAGCAGTGCAGGGGTCTTGGAAAACACCATATATTTT,TRBV25-1,TRBJ1-3,14,.,many
CASSSSSNTEAFF,TGTGCCAGCAGCTCGAGTTCGAACACTGAAGCTTTCTTT,TRBV7-8,TRBJ1-1,13,.,many
CASSRERGLGTGELFF,TGCGCCAGCAGCCGAGAGCGGGGGCTGGGCACCGGGGAGCTGTTTTTT,TRBV5-1,TRBJ2-2,16,TRBD2,.
CAWGFGGVSYNEQFF,TGTGCCTGGGGATTTGGCGGGGTTTCCTACAATGAGCAGTTCTTC,TRBV30,TRBJ2-1,15,.,many
CSARRAGAKETQYF,TGCAGTGCTAGGCGAGCGGGGGCGAAAGAGACCCAGTACTTC,TRBV20-1,TRBJ2-5,14,TRBD2,many
CAREAGNNTGELFF,TGTGCCAGAGAAGCGGGGAATAACACCGGGGAGCTGTTTTTT,TRBV6-5,TRBJ2-2,14,TRBD2,few
CASSLAGMDGYTF,TGTGCCAGCAGCTTAGCAGGGATGGATGGCTACACCTTC,TRBV7-9,TRBJ1-2,13,.,many
CSVDNPTGNTEAFF,TGCAGCGTTGATAACCCGACAGGAAACACTGAAGCTTTCTTT,TRBV29-1,TRBJ1-1,14,.,many
CSARSGVAYEQYF,TGCAGTGCTAGATCCGGGGTCGCCTACGAGCAGTACTTC,TRBV20-1,TRBJ2-7,13,.,few
CSARAPGTGTTREQYF,TGCAGTGCTAGGGCCCCCGGGACAGGGACCACCCGCGAGCAGTACTTC,TRBV20-1,TRBJ2-7,16,TRBD1,many
CASSFGLGDTEAFF,TGTGCCAGCAGTTTTGGGCTGGGAGACACTGAAGCTTTCTTT,TRBV27,TRBJ1-1,14,.,many
CASARRGFSGNTIYF,TGTGCCAGCGCCAGAAGGGGGTTCTCTGGAAACACCATATATTTT,TRBV6-1,TRBJ1-3,15,.,many
CASRVTAGDEQFF,TGTGCCAGCAGAGTGACAGCGGGGGATGAGCAGTTCTTC,TRBV2,TRBJ2-1,13,TRBD2,many
CASSLWESGDTQYF,TGTGCCAGCAGCTTATGGGAGAGTGGGGATACGCAGTATTTT,TRBV11-2,TRBJ2-3,14,.,few
CASRITGQADTQYF,TGCGCCAGCAGAATCACCGGACAGGCAGATACGCAGTATTTT,TRBV5-1,TRBJ2-3,14,TRBD1,.
CASSVSDTYSNQPQHF,TGTGCCAGTAGTGTTTCCGATACGTATAGCAATCAGCCCCAGCATTTT,TRBV19,TRBJ1-5,16,.,few
CSASWGNTGELFF,TGCAGTGCTAGTTGGGGGAACACCGGGGAGCTGTTTTTT,TRBV20-1,TRBJ2-2,13,.,few
CASSPGLAGYEQYF,TGTGCCAGCAGCCCGGGACTAGCGGGTTACGAGCAGTACTTC,TRBV6-5,TRBJ2-7,14,TRBD2,many
CASSYSTVSNQPQHF,TGTGCCAGCAGTTACTCGACGGTTAGCAATCAGCCCCAGCATTTT,TRBV6-6,TRBJ1-5,15,.,.
CASSGTGAGEPQHF,TGTGCCAGTTCTGGGACAGGGGCTGGAGAGCCCCAGCATTTT,TRBV9,TRBJ1-5,14,TRBD1,many
CASSLVGGRGTDTQYF,TGTGCCAGCAGCTTAGTAGGGGGGAGAGGCACAGATACGCAGTATTTT,TRBV11-2,TRBJ2-3,16,.,few
CSARTWDTQYF,TGCAGTGCTAGGACTTGGGATACGCAGTATTTT,TRBV20-1,TRBJ2-3,11,.,many
CSVGTTGAGEKLFF,TGCAGCGTCGGAACGACAGGGGCGGGTGAAAAACTGTTTTTT,TRBV29-1,TRBJ1-4,14,TRBD1,.
CSADGPEGLAGGSWSEQFF,TGCAGTGCTGATGGGCCGGAGGGGCTAGCGGGGGGGTCATGGAGTGAGCAGTTCTTC,TRBV20-1,TRBJ2-1,19,TRBD2,many